Below, 32 T cell receptor beta chains from the same sample are listed, as sequenced in a study of cytomegalovirus exposure and HLA in healthy donors. Only in-frame clones appear in the TCRdb table, and some are missing; sequencing was by immunoSEQ multiplex PCR. This table holds over 200,000 clones, almost 90% found once. Sequencing was carried out using PBMCs. The source of these receptors is a woman younger than 35 in good health and CMV-seronegative.

J is TRBJ2-7 and V is TRBV28; D is perhaps TRBD2 (6 bases). V gave up 3 bases and J gave up 2 bases, with 14 bases separating them. This CDR3 spans 15 amino acids. CDR1 MDHEN and CDR2 SYDVKM come from the germline V gene. The CDR3 DNA follows: TGTGCCAGCAGTTTTCCACTAGCCCTTGCCTACGAGCAGTACTTC. Translated, it gives CASSFPLALAYEQYF.

The V gene is TRBV4-2, the J gene TRBJ1-1, with D unclear. V was pared by 0 bases and J by 5 bases, with 7 bases between. Germline V lookup: CDR1 LGHNA, CDR2 YNFKEQ. This CDR3 contains 13 residues. The CDR3 nucleotides are TGTGCCAGCAGCCAAGATCCGGGGACTGAAGCTTTCTTT. It codes for CASSQDPGTEAFF.

V and J are TRBV27 and TRBJ2-7, with 8 positions matching TRBD1. CDR1 MNHEY and CDR2 SMNVEV come from the germline V gene (reference sequence). The CDR3 contains 15 residues. The trim removed 6 bases at V and 2 bases at J, leaving 9 bases unmatched. The CDR3 here is CASSGGQVFPYEQYF. The CDR3 nucleotides read TGTGCCAGCAGCGGGGGACAGGTGTTTCCCTACGAGCAGTACTTC.

The chain employs TRBV10-3 and TRBJ1-1, with D perhaps TRBD1 (5 bases). V lost 6 bases and J lost 5, with 7 bases in between. The V gene's germline CDR1 is ENHRY and CDR2 SYGVKD. This CDR3 spans 11 amino acids. As DNA, the CDR3 is TGTGCCATCAGCCAGGGAACTGAAGCTTTCTTT. It codes for CAISQGTEAFF.

This clone was observed a few times. J is TRBJ1-1 and V is TRBV5-1; D is possibly TRBD1 (5 bases). The CDR3 spans 15 residues. Germline loops: CDR1 SGHRS, CDR2 YFSETQ. Trimming took 3 bases from V and 1 from J, leaving 13 bases between them. CDR3 coding DNA: TGCGCCAGCAGCTCTGGGGCCATATCGAACACTGAAGCTTTCTTT. This codes for CASSSGAISNTEAFF.

As DNA, the CDR3 is TGTGCCAGTAGTATTAGGTATTTTGGGGAGGAGACCCAGTACTTC. This encodes CASSIRYFGEETQYF. The V gene is TRBV19, the J gene TRBJ2-5; perhaps TRBD2 as D (5 bases). The germline V gene encodes CDR1 LNHDA and CDR2 SQIVND (reference sequence). The CDR3 is made up of 15 amino acids. V lost 3 bases, J lost 5 bases, and 16 bases lay in between. The full variable domain, its missing parts supplied by reference TRBV19 and TRBJ2-5, is DGGITQSPKYLFRKEGQNVTLSCEQNLNHDAMYWYRQDPGQGLRLIYYSQIVNDFQKGDIAEGYSVSREKKESFPLTVTSAQKNPTAFYLCASSIRYFGEETQYFGPGTRLLVL.

V usage is TRBV30 and J usage is TRBJ2-1; TRBD1 aligns across 7 bases. The CDR3 runs 12 residues. Germline trimming cut 7 bases from V and 7 bases from J; bases unmatched to any gene: 7. Germline values: CDR1 GTSNPN, CDR2 SVGIG (reference sequence). The CDR3 bases are TGTGCCTCCAACAGGGGTGGGAATGAGCAGTTCTTC. Amino acid sequence: CASNRGGNEQFF.

V is TRBV10-3 and J is TRBJ2-7, with D tentatively TRBD1 (5 bases). Germline-derived CDR1 and CDR2 are ENHRY and SYGVKD. This CDR3 has 15 residues. Trimming took off 2 bases at V and 3 bases at J, with 14 bases between the two ends. The CDR3 sequence: CAISEPTGRGYEQYF. Here the CDR3 DNA reads TGTGCCATCAGTGAGCCGACCGGAAGGGGCTACGAGCAGTACTTC.

J is TRBJ1-4 and V is TRBV6-1, with D unresolved. V was pared by 4 bases and J by 7 bases, with 19 bases between. Germline V gene sequence: CDR1 MNHNS, CDR2 SASEGT. The CDR3 has 16 residues. The CDR3 sequence: CASSVYVGVESEKLFF. The CDR3 DNA reads TGTGCCAGCAGTGTCTATGTCGGGGTGGAAAGTGAAAAACTGTTTTTT.

The rearrangement uses TRBV15 and TRBJ1-1; D is uncertain. Germline assignment: CDR1 LNHNV and CDR2 YYDKDF (reference sequence). The germline V and J ends were trimmed by 1 base and 4 bases, with 10 bases remaining between them. The CDR3 runs 14 residues. CDR3 sequence (DNA): TGTGCCACCAGCAGAGTGGGTGCGGGCACTGAAGCTTTCTTT. Translated, it gives CATSRVGAGTEAFF.

This clone was observed once. The chain joins TRBV6-1 to TRBJ2-3; TRBD2 agrees at 11 bases. CDR1 is MNHNS, CDR2 SASEGT, per germline. This CDR3 has 18 amino acids. Trimming at V came to 3 bases and at J to 3 bases, leaving 11 bases not matched to a gene. CDR3 sequence: CASSDLAGGVFSTDTQYF. The CDR3 nucleotides read TGTGCCAGCAGTGATTTAGCGGGAGGGGTGTTTTCGACAGATACGCAGTATTTT.

The CDR3 sequence is CASRAHDRAQYF. The CDR3 DNA reads as TGTGCCAGCAGGGCCCATGACAGAGCTCAGTACTTC. The chain recombines TRBV27 with TRBJ2-4, with D possibly being TRBD1 (5 bases). CDR1 is MNHEY, CDR2 SMNVEV, per germline (reference sequence). This CDR3 has 12 residues. With 6 bases removed from V and 12 bases from J, the gap between germline ends came to 15 bases.

The chain has TRBV28 and TRBJ2-7; 10 bases agree with TRBD2. This CDR3 spans 16 amino acids. The germline gives CDR1 MDHEN, CDR2 SYDVKM. V was clipped by 4 bases and J by 3 bases; unmatched bases: 9. CDR3 residues: CASSSPGASGGYEQYF. CDR3 sequence (DNA): TGTGCCAGCAGTTCACCCGGGGCTAGCGGGGGCTACGAGCAGTACTTC.

V is TRBV5-1 and J is TRBJ2-7, with 11 bases aligning to TRBD2. The germline gives CDR1 SGHRS, CDR2 YFSETQ. This CDR3 has 16 residues. V shed 1 base and J 3 bases; nucleotides not matched to a gene: 6. The CDR3 coding sequence is TGCGCCAGCAGCTTGTCAGGAGGGACTAGCGGCTACGAGCAGTACTTC. Amino acid sequence: CASSLSGGTSGYEQYF.

The CDR3 nucleotides are TGCGCCAGCAGCCAAGACAGGGTAACCGGCTACACCTTC. It encodes CASSQDRVTGYTF. This sequence joins TRBV4-1 and TRBJ1-2; D is possibly TRBD1 (5 bases). V was pared by 0 bases and J by 8 bases, with 10 bases between. CDR3 length: 13 amino acids. Germline CDR1 reads MGHRA; CDR2 reads YSYEKL.

V and J are TRBV30 and TRBJ2-7, with 15 bases identical to TRBD2. There are 19 residues in the CDR3. Germline V gene data show CDR1 as GTSNPN and CDR2 as SVGIG (reference sequence). With V trimmed by 0 bases and J by 4 bases, 13 bases remained unmatched. This CDR3 is CAWSVDRTSGGGYKYEQYF. CDR3 sequence (DNA): TGTGCCTGGAGTGTCGACAGGACTAGCGGGGGGGGATATAAGTACGAGCAGTACTTC.

The chain links TRBV23-1 to TRBJ2-7; 12 bases line up with TRBD1. TRBV23-1 is filed as an ORF, its function uncertain. Unmatched junction bases numbered 9, after V lost 2 bases and J lost 4 bases. The CDR3 is 17 amino acids. Written as DNA, the CDR3 is TGCGCCAGCAGTCAACCTAGGGGGACAGGGGGCGAGTACGAGCAGTACTTC. This encodes CASSQPRGTGGEYEQYF.

The chain uses TRBV5-1 and TRBJ2-7, with TRBD1 matching over 10 bases. Germline V gene data show CDR1 as SGHRS and CDR2 as YFSETQ. The junction had 11 bases not matched to a gene; V was cut back by 7 bases and J by 4 bases. The CDR3 runs to 15 residues. DNA of the CDR3: TGCGCCAGCGGGTCAACGGGACAGGGGAAATACGAGCAGTACTTC. Its translation is CASGSTGQGKYEQYF.

This chain connects TRBV9 to TRBJ2-7; possible D gene TRBD1, 5 bases. This CDR3 contains 16 residues. V was cut by 0 bases and J by 4 bases, with 17 bases left in between. Germline CDR1 is SGDLS and CDR2 is YYNGEE. CDR3 in amino acids: CASSVDWQGGRYEQYF. The CDR3 coding sequence is TGTGCCAGCAGCGTAGATTGGCAGGGTGGGCGGTACGAGCAGTACTTC.

This chain's CDR3 is CASSALGQAEETQYF. The CDR3 coding sequence is TGTGCCAGCAGTGCCCTCGGACAGGCGGAGGAGACCCAGTACTTC. The chain recombines TRBV6-1 with TRBJ2-5; 7 bases fit TRBD1. The CDR3 spans 15 residues. V lost 4 bases, J lost 5 bases, and 10 bases stayed unmatched. Germline lookup yields CDR1 MNHNS and CDR2 SASEGT.

Worth noting for this clone: Other DNA sequences from this sample encode an identical CDR3 as well. The rearrangement uses TRBV5-6 and TRBJ2-5; 7 positions agree with TRBD1. This CDR3 is built from 14 residues. Germline V gives CDR1 SGHDT, CDR2 YYEEEE. The trim removed 4 bases at V and 5 bases at J, leaving 8 bases unmatched. CDR3 coding DNA: TGTGCCAGCAGCCAACTGGACAGGAGGGAGACCCAGTACTTC. Its protein is CASSQLDRRETQYF.

The chain couples TRBV27 to TRBJ1-4; D ambiguous. The CDR3 contains 14 residues. V was clipped by 0 bases and J by 4 bases, with 6 bases between them. Germline values: CDR1 MNHEY, CDR2 SMNVEV (reference sequence). The CDR3 nucleotides are TGTGCCAGCAGTTTATCTCCGGGTAATGAAAAACTGTTTTTT. This encodes CASSLSPGNEKLFF.

The V call is TRBV19, the J call TRBJ1-4, with 7 bases fitting TRBD1. The CDR3 contains 18 residues. Trimming took 4 bases from V and 0 from J; bases not matched to a gene: 11. CDR1 LNHDA and CDR2 SQIVND come from the germline V gene (reference sequence). The CDR3 loop reads CASSRGQRRFATNEKLFF. The CDR3 nucleotides read TGTGCCAGTAGTAGGGGACAGCGGAGGTTTGCAACTAATGAAAAACTGTTTTTT.

In its sample, this clone was seen once. The chain carries TRBV19 and TRBJ1-1, with TRBD1 identical over 8 bases. CDR1 and CDR2 (germline): LNHDA, SQIVND (reference sequence). V lost 3 bases and J lost 5; bases outside the gene matches: 5. The CDR3 covers 14 residues. DNA of the CDR3: TGTGCCAGTAGTATGGACAGGGCAGGGACTGAAGCTTTCTTT. Amino acids: CASSMDRAGTEAFF.

J is TRBJ2-6 and V is TRBV28; possibly TRBD1 for D (6 bases). Germline V gene lookup returns CDR1 MDHEN and CDR2 SYDVKM. The V end was cut by 7 bases, the J end by 1 base, with 11 bases between. There are 15 residues in the CDR3. As DNA, the CDR3 is TGTGCCAGCACCCAAACAGGGTCTGGGGCCAACGTCCTGACTTTC. It codes for CASTQTGSGANVLTF.

The chain combines TRBV28 with TRBJ1-1; possible D gene TRBD1, 6 bases. Trimming cost V 2 bases and J 4 bases, with 11 bases left between them. In germline, CDR1 is MDHEN, CDR2 SYDVKM. The CDR3 runs to 14 residues. CDR3 DNA sequence: TGTGCCAGCAGTTTACGGGGGGGCGGCACTGAAGCTTTCTTT. Residues: CASSLRGGGTEAFF.

The V call is TRBV2, the J call TRBJ2-3, with D possibly TRBD2 on 5 matching bases. This CDR3 comprises 13 residues. Germline V gives CDR1 SNHLY, CDR2 FYNNEI. The V end was cut by 7 bases, the J end by 0 bases, with 8 bases between. The CDR3 loop is CASMGGSTDTQYF. For the CDR3, the DNA is TGTGCCAGCATGGGCGGGAGCACAGATACGCAGTATTTT.

V gene TRBV14 combines with J gene TRBJ1-1; TRBD1 might be the D (5 bases). Per the germline V gene, CDR1 is SGHDN and CDR2 is FVKESK. The CDR3 runs to 13 residues. V lost 1 base, J lost 12 bases, and 15 bases lay in between. The DNA of the CDR3 is TGTGCCAGCAGCCAAGTGTTGTTGGGGCCGTCTTTCTTT. The encoded protein is CASSQVLLGPSFF.

The rearrangement uses TRBV2 and TRBJ2-1, with D perhaps TRBD2 (5 bases). CDR3 length: 12 residues. Looked up from germline, CDR1 is SNHLY and CDR2 is FYNNEI. The V end lost 8 bases, the J end lost 0 bases, and 5 bases lay between the germline ends. CDR3 nucleotide sequence: TGTGCCAGCGACTACTCCTACAATGAGCAGTTCTTC. Translated: CASDYSYNEQFF. The complete variable domain, with remaining parts taken from reference TRBV2 and TRBJ2-1, reads EPEVTQTPSHQVTQMGQEVILRCVPISNHLYFYWYRQILGQKVEFLVSFYNNEISEKSEIFDDQFSVERPDGSNFTLKIRSTKLEDSAMYFCASDYSYNEQFFGPGTRLTVL.

The chain recombines TRBV21-1 with TRBJ2-7; the table's D call of TRBD1 was not tested on the DNA. TRBV21-1 is shown as a pseudogene. This CDR3 has 15 amino acids. The CDR3 region has the DNA TGTGCCAGACCCGGGACAGGGGCTGCCGGGGACGAGCAGTACTTC. Its protein product is CARPGTGAAGDEQYF.

This chain joins TRBV7-9 and TRBJ2-7; no clear D. This CDR3 has 13 amino acids. Per the germline V gene, CDR1 is SEHNR and CDR2 is FQNEAQ (reference sequence). V lost 0 bases and J lost 3, with 6 bases in between. CDR3 amino acids: CASSLAGYYEQYF. DNA of the CDR3: TGTGCCAGCAGCTTAGCCGGGTACTACGAGCAGTACTTC.

The chain recombines TRBV5-4 with TRBJ2-1, with 11 bases aligning to TRBD2. Germline CDR1 and CDR2: SGHNT and YYREEE (reference sequence). The trim removed 3 bases at V and 6 bases at J, leaving 14 bases unmatched. The CDR3 totals 18 residues. The CDR3 is CASSSYPPLAGGANEQFF. As DNA, the CDR3 is TGTGCCAGCAGCTCCTACCCACCTCTAGCGGGAGGTGCCAATGAGCAGTTCTTC. The whole variable domain, filled in from reference TRBV5-4 and TRBJ2-1, reads ETGVTQSPTHLIKTRGQQVTLRCSSQSGHNTVSWYQQALGQGPQFIFQYYREEENGRGNFPPRFSGLQFPNYSSELNVNALELDDSALYLCASSSYPPLAGGANEQFFGPGTRLTVL.